The rows below give T cell receptor beta chains drawn from one sample of a study of regulatory dendritic cells for organ transplantation. Clones were read by immunoSEQ multiplex PCR, and TCRdb kept only the in-frame ones, dropping some. The table lists almost 30,000 clones, over 60% of them singletons. Specimen: memory CD4+ T cells from blood. These receptors came from a human donor in good health. The CDR3 runs from the conserved cysteine through the conserved F or W. D genes are given only for firm matches.

d_call j_call v_call cdr3_aa
- TRBJ1-5 TRBV7-9 CASSLADQPQHF
- TRBJ1-4 TRBV11-1 CASRRSSNEKLFF
TRBD1 TRBJ2-3 TRBV10-3 CAISPGQGGTDTQYF
- TRBJ2-1 TRBV11-2 CASSSGRHEQFF
- TRBJ2-5 TRBV11-3 CASSLPRLIQETQYF
TRBD1 TRBJ1-1 TRBV7-2 CASSRGTAIEAFF
TRBD1 TRBJ1-1 TRBV19 CASTRGPSTTEAFF
TRBD2 TRBJ2-3 TRBV9 CASSVGRGASTDTQYF
TRBD1 TRBJ2-7 TRBV4-2 CASSQDYIPPRGDRRYEQYF
- TRBJ2-2 TRBV29-1 CSGVGGGAGELFF
- TRBJ2-3 TRBV14 CASSQDGGWTDTQYF
TRBD2 TRBJ2-7 TRBV4-3 CASSQELLAGVEQYF
TRBD2 TRBJ2-7 TRBV5-1 CASSGRGDSYEQYF
- TRBJ1-2 TRBV4-2 CASSPDLVQGYTF
TRBD2 TRBJ2-1 TRBV6-1 CASMGLARNEQFF
TRBD1 TRBJ1-2 TRBV5-1 CASSPTPGQGNYGYTF
TRBD2 TRBJ2-1 TRBV7-3 CASSLGGPGTSGERGEQFF
- TRBJ1-1 TRBV30 CARTVNTEAFF
- TRBJ1-4 TRBV4-2 CASSQGERTNEKLFF
- TRBJ2-5 TRBV6-1 CASTNREAETQYF
- TRBJ1-1 TRBV28 CASSFRRPNTEAFF
TRBD2 TRBJ2-5 TRBV4-1 CASSQDRILAVATQYF
TRBD2 TRBJ2-1 TRBV29-1 CSAMTSGSYGEQFF
- TRBJ2-7 TRBV4-3 CASSQGPRNYEQYF
- TRBJ1-1 TRBV2 CASSPPGGANTEAFF
- TRBJ1-1 TRBV2 CATTVGVRAFF
- TRBJ2-2 TRBV6-6 CASSTESYTGELFF
- TRBJ2-5 TRBV7-2 CASSLEERILYF
- TRBJ1-2 TRBV7-9 CASSSGTAYGYTF
- TRBJ2-3 TRBV28 CANQRRGSDTQYF
TRBD2 TRBJ2-3 TRBV9 CASSSTSGGVASTDTQYF
TRBD2 TRBJ2-5 TRBV7-6 CASSPAGGKETQYF
- TRBJ2-7 TRBV25-1 CASSPRQSRVSSSYEQYF
- TRBJ1-5 TRBV7-2 CASSWDSNQPQHF
- TRBJ2-6 TRBV30 CAWSVGPLGAGANVLTF
TRBD1 TRBJ1-1 TRBV7-2 CASSSHRGTEAFF
- TRBJ2-5 TRBV20-1 CSAAVRETQYF
- TRBJ2-3 TRBV19 CASSIDLGGDTQYF
- TRBJ2-2 TRBV4-3 CASSQEIRGVGELFF
- TRBJ2-1 TRBV7-3 CASSLRLDGRGNEQFF
- TRBJ2-1 TRBV5-4 CASSIRRDTNNEQFF
- TRBJ2-1 TRBV12-5 CASGLDRVPQFF
TRBD1 TRBJ2-7 TRBV30 CAWSVSGTGSYEQYF